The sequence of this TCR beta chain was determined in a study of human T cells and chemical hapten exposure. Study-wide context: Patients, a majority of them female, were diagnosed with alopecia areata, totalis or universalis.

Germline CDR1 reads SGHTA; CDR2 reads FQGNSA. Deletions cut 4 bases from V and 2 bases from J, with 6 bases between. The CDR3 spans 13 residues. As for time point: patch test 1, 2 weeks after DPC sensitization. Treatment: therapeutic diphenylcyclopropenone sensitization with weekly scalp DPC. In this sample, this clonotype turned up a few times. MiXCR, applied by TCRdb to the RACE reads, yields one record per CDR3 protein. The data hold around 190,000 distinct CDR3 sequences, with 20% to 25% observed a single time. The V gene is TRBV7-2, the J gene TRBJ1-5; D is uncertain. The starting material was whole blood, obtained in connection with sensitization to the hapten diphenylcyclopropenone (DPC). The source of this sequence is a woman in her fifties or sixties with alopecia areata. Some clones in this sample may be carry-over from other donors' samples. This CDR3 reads CASSYGGNQPQHF. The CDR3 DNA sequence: TGTGCCAGCAGCTATGGTGGCAATCAGCCCCAGCATTTT.